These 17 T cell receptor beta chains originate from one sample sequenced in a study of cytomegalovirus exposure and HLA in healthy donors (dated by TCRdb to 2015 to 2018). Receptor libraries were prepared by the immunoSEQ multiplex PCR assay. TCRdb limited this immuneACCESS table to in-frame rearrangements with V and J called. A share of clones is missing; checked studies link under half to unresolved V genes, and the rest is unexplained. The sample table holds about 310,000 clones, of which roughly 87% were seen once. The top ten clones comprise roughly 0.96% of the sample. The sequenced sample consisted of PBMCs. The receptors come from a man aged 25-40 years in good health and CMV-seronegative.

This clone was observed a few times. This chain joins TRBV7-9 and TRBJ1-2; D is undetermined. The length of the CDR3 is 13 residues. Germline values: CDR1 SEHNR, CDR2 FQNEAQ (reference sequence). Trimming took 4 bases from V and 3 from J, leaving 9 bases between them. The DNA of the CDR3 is TGTGCCAGCAGCTCCCCAGGTCACTATGGCTACACCTTC. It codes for CASSSPGHYGYTF.

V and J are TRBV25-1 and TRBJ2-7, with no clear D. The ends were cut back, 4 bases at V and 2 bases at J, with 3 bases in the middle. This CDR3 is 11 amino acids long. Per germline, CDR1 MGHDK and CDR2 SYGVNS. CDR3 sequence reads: CASSAAYEQYF. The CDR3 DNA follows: TGTGCCAGCAGTGCAGCCTACGAGCAGTACTTC.

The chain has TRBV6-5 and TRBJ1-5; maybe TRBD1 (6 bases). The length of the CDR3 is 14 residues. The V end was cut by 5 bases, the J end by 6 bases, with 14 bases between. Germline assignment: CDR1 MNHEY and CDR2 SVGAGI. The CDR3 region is CASSIQGFSQPQHF. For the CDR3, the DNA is TGTGCCAGCAGTATACAGGGATTTAGTCAGCCCCAGCATTTT.

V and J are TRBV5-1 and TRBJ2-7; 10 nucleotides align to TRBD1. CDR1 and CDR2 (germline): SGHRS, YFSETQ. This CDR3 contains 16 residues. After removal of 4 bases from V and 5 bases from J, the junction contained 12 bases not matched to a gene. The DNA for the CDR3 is TGCGCCAGCAGCCTACCGGGACAGGGGATAAAGGACGAGCAGTACTTC. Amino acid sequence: CASSLPGQGIKDEQYF.

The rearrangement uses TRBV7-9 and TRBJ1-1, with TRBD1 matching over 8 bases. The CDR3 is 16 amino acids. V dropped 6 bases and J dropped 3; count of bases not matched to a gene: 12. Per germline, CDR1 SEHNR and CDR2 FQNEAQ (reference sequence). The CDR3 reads CASRLTGVEMYTEAFF. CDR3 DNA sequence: TGTGCCAGCAGGTTGACAGGGGTTGAAATGTACACTGAAGCTTTCTTT.

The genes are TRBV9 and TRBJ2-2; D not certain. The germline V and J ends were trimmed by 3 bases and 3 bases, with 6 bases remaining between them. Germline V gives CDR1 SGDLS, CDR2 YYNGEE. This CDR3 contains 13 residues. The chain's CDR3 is CASSALYTGELFF. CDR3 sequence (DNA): TGTGCCAGCAGCGCTTTATACACCGGGGAGCTGTTTTTT.

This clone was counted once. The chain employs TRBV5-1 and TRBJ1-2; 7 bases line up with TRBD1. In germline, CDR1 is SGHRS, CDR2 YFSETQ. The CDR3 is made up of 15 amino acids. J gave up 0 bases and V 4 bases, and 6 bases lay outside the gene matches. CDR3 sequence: CASSHGTVSNYGYTF. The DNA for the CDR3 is TGCGCCAGCAGCCACGGGACAGTTTCTAACTATGGCTACACCTTC. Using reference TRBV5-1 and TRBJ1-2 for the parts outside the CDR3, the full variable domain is KAGVTQTPRYLIKTRGQQVTLSCSPISGHRSVSWYQQTPGQGLQFLFEYFSETQRNKGNFPGRFSGRQFSNSRSEMNVSTLELGDSALYLCASSHGTVSNYGYTFGSGTRLTVV.

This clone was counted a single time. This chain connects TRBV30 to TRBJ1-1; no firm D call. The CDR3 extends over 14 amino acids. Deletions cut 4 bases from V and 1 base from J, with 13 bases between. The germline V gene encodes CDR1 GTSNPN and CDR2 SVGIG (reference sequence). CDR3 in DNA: TGTGCCTGGAACGACGGGTTGGGGAACACTGAAGCTTTCTTT. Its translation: CAWNDGLGNTEAFF.

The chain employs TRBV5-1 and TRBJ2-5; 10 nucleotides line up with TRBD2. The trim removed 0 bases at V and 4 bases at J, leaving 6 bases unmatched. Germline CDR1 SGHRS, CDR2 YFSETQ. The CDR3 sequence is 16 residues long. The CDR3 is CASSLALAGVGETQYF. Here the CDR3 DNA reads TGCGCCAGCAGCTTGGCCCTAGCGGGGGTGGGAGAGACCCAGTACTTC.

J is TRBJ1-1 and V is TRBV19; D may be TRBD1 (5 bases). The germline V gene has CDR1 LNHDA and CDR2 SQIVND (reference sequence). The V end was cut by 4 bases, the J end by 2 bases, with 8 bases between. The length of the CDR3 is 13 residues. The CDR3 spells CASSRTLNTEAFF. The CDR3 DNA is TGTGCCAGTAGTAGGACACTTAACACTGAAGCTTTCTTT.

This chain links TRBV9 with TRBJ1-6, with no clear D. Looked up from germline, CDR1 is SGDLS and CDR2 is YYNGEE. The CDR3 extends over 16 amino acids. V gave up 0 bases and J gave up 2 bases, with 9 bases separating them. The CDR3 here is CASSVAEYPYNSPLHF. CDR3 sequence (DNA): TGTGCCAGCAGCGTAGCCGAGTATCCCTATAATTCACCCCTCCACTTT.

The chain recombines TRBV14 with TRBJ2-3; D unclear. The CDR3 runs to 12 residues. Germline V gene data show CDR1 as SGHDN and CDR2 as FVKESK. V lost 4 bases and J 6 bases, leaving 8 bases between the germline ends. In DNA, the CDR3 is TGTGCCAGCAGCCTAGCCCCGGATACGCAGTATTTT. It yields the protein CASSLAPDTQYF.

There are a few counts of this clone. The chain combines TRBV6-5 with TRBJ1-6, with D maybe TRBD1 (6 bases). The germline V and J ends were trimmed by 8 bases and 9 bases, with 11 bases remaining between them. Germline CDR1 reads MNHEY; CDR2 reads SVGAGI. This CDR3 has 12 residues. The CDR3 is CASSPRGSPLHF. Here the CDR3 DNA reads TGTGCCAGCTCCCCCAGGGGTTCACCCCTCCACTTT.

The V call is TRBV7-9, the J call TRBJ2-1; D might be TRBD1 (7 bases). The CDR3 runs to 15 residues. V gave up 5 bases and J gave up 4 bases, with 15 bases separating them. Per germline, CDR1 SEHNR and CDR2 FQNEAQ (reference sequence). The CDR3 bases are TGTGCCAGCAGCCCAGGGGGGCTCGCTTACAATGAGCAGTTCTTC. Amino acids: CASSPGGLAYNEQFF.

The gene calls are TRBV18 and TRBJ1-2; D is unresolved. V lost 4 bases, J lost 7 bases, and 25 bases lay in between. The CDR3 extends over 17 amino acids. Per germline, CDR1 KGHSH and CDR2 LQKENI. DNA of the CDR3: TGTGCCAGCTCACAGATTAATATCGCATCGAGTGAGAGTGGCTACACCTTC. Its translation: CASSQINIASSESGYTF. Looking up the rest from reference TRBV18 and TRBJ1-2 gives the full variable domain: NAGVMQNPRHLVRRRGQEARLRCSPMKGHSHVYWYRQLPEEGLKFMVYLQKENIIDESGMPKERFSAEFPKEGPSILRIQQVVRGDSAAYFCASSQINIASSESGYTFGSGTRLTVV.

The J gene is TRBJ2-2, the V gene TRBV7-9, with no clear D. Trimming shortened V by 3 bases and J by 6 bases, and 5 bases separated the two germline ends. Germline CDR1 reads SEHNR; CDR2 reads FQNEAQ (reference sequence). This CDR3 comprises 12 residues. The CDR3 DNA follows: TGTGCCAGCAGCTTGGGCGCCGGGGAGCTGTTTTTT. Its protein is CASSLGAGELFF.

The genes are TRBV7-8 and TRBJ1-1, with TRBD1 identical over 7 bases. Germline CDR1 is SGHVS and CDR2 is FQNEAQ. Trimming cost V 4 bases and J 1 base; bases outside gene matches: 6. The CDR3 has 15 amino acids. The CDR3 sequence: CASSSTGTENTEAFF. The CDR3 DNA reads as TGTGCCAGCAGCTCAACCGGGACAGAGAACACTGAAGCTTTCTTT.